This T cell receptor beta chain appears in the sequencing data of a study of T cells in Graves' hyperthyroidism and ophthalmopathy. Diagnosing involved the use of clinical symptoms, serum thyroxine and TRAb, thyroid ultrasound and orbital computed tomography. 10 ml of fresh peripheral blood supplied the PBMCs. Comment on this clonotype: The antigen is unknown.

General study points: In simple terms, a model built on 13 V-J features told ophthalmopathy apart from stable hyperthyroidism. In the blood, most expanded thyroid clonotypes above 0.001 appeared as well.

Amplified TCR beta CDR3 regions derived from RNA transcripts. The primer set for the first-round RT-PCR of the TCR CDR3 was HTBI. TCRdb recomputed calls from the multiplex PCR reads with MiXCR, one row per CDR3 protein. Of about 640,000 distinct CDR3 sequences listed, around 21% are singletons. There are 15 residues in the CDR3. The V segment lost 6 bases and the J segment 1 base; nucleotides outside the gene matches: 5. CDR1 and CDR2 from the germline V gene are SGHVS and FQNEAQ. This rearrangement joins TRBV7-8 to TRBJ2-2, with 7 bases identical to TRBD2. The specimen was blood. This receptor was taken from a young man with Graves' ophthalmopathy. CDR3 bases: TGTGCCAGCAGGAGATGGGGGGGGAACACCGGGGAGCTGTTTTTT. Encoded protein: CASRRWGGNTGELFF.